A single sample gave rise to the 9 T cell receptor beta chains below, sequenced in a study of shared clonotypes between healthy human individuals (dated by TCRdb to between 2020 and 2021). Libraries were prepared through the immunoSEQ multiplex PCR assay. As stored in TCRdb, this immuneACCESS dataset retains in-frame rearrangements with V and J assigned. A fraction of the clones does not appear; measured against another copy, unresolved V genes explain less than half of the discrepancy, and the remainder lacks a known reason. The sample data list about 2.4 million clones, and 93% of these were observed just once. Of the sample, 0.36% falls within the top ten clones. The sequenced sample was naive CD4+ T cells from PBMCs. The label giving this sample's cell subset or site can be read as: CD45RA+ positively selected. These receptors were collected from a man younger than 30 in good health. Some clones in this sample may be carry-over from other donors' samples.

The rearrangement links TRBV6-1 to TRBJ1-5; D unresolved. The CDR3 covers 14 residues. Trimming took 3 bases from V and 2 from J, leaving 8 bases between them. CDR1 is MNHNS, CDR2 SASEGT, per germline. The CDR3 reads CASSENSRNQPQHF. In nucleotides, the CDR3 is TGTGCCAGCAGTGAGAACAGTCGCAATCAGCCCCAGCATTTT.

The V call is TRBV18, the J call TRBJ1-1; D not resolved. Trimming pared 2 bases from V and 5 bases from J, leaving 12 bases between. The germline V gene has CDR1 KGHSH and CDR2 LQKENI. The CDR3 is 14 residues long. The CDR3 DNA is TGTGCCAGCTCACCATACATTACGGGGACTGAAGCTTTCTTT. Translated, it gives CASSPYITGTEAFF.

This chain uses TRBV29-1 with TRBJ1-1; TRBD1 agrees at 8 bases. The CDR3 totals 15 residues. The junction had 5 bases not matched to a gene; V was cut back by 0 bases and J by 2 bases. Germline CDR1 SQVTM, CDR2 ANQGSEA. The CDR3 sequence: CSVEDPGTGNTEAFF. The CDR3 DNA sequence: TGCAGCGTTGAAGATCCGGGGACAGGAAACACTGAAGCTTTCTTT.

V and J are TRBV30 and TRBJ2-5; 10 nucleotides line up with TRBD1. The ends lost 3 bases at V and 3 bases at J; junction bases unmatched: 4. There are 14 residues in the CDR3. Germline lookup yields CDR1 GTSNPN and CDR2 SVGIG (reference sequence). The CDR3, as DNA: TGTGCCTGGAGCTCCGGGACAGGGGAAGAGACCCAGTACTTC. It is translated as CAWSSGTGEETQYF. Based on the CDR3 plus reference TRBV30 and TRBJ2-5, the full variable domain is SQTIHQWPATLVQPVGSPLSLECTVEGTSNPNLYWYRQAAGRGLQLLFYSVGIGQISSEVPQNLSASRPQDRQFILSSKKLLLSDSGFYLCAWSSGTGEETQYFGPGTRLLVL.

The rearrangement joins TRBV6-4 to TRBJ2-7; no definite D call. This CDR3 has 13 residues. Germline V lookup: CDR1 MRHNA, CDR2 SNTAGT. V gave up 5 bases and J gave up 3 bases, with 11 bases separating them. CDR3 in amino acids: CASSSELGYEQYF. Here the CDR3 DNA reads TGTGCCAGCAGTAGCGAATTAGGCTACGAGCAGTACTTC.

This clone is a singleton in its sample. The chain recombines TRBV19 with TRBJ1-2; 8 bases match TRBD1. Germline loops: CDR1 LNHDA, CDR2 SQIVND (reference sequence). J lost 5 bases, V lost 3 bases, and 2 bases had no gene match. The CDR3 has 13 amino acids. The DNA for the CDR3 is TGTGCCAGTAGTATGAGACAGGGGTATGGCTACACCTTC. Amino acids: CASSMRQGYGYTF.

The chain is built from TRBV6-5 and TRBJ1-1; D is perhaps TRBD1 (6 bases). Trimming left V 6 bases short and J 6 bases short, with 17 bases between. Germline CDR1 MNHEY, CDR2 SVGAGI. The CDR3 has 14 amino acids. CDR3 DNA sequence: TGTGCCAGCAGGAACGACAGGACCCACCCTGAAGCTTTCTTT. Translation: CASRNDRTHPEAFF.

The sample holds one count of this clone. The genes are TRBV7-8 and TRBJ2-1; D is perhaps TRBD2 (6 bases). Germline V gives CDR1 SGHVS, CDR2 FQNEAQ. The CDR3 totals 13 residues. Deletions cut 8 bases from V and 0 bases from J, with 8 bases between. This chain's CDR3 is CASQTSSYNEQFF. In nucleotides, the CDR3 is TGTGCCAGCCAGACTAGCTCCTACAATGAGCAGTTCTTC.

The chain is built from TRBV6-5 and TRBJ1-1, with a weak D call TRBD1 (5 bases). This CDR3 spans 13 amino acids. V lost 6 bases and J lost 6, with 14 bases in between. CDR1 MNHEY and CDR2 SVGAGI come from the germline V gene. Here the CDR3 reads CASRLTDRAEAFF. The DNA for the CDR3 is TGTGCCAGCAGACTGACAGATAGAGCTGAAGCTTTCTTT.